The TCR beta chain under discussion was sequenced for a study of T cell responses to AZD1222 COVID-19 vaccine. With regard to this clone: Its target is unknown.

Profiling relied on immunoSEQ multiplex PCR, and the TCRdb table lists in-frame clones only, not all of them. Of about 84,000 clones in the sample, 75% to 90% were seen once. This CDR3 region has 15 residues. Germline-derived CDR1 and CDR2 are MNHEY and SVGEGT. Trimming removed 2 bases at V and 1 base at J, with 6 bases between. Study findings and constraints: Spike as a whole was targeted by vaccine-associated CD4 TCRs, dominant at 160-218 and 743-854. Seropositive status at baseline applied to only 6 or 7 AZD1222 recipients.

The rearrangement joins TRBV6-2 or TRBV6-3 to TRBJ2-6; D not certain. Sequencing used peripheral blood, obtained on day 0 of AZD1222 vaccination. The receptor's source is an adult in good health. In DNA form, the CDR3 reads TGTGCCAGCAGTTACGAAGCATCTGGGGCCAACGTCCTGACTTTC. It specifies CASSYEASGANVLTF.